Below, 9 T cell receptor beta chains from the same sample are listed, as sequenced in a study of identifying expanded T cells in peripheral blood (dated by TCRdb to the late 2010s). The library was generated by the immunoSEQ multiplex PCR assay. TCRdb took over this immuneACCESS table, retaining in-frame rearrangements with V and J assigned. Such tables are incomplete; in checked studies, under half of the missing clones stem from an unresolved V gene, and the remainder is unexplained. The sample table lists roughly 96,000 clones, approximately 85% of them with a count of one. The biggest ten clones account for around 6% of the sample. The specimen sequenced was blood. All receptors come from a person aged 18 to 70 in good health.

The chain carries TRBV7-2 and TRBJ2-2; TRBD2 matches 8 bases. This CDR3 spans 16 amino acids. The J segment lost 4 bases and the V segment lost 2 bases, leaving 6 bases of the junction unmatched. Germline assignment: CDR1 SGHTA and CDR2 FQGNSA. The CDR3 DNA sequence: TGTGCCAGCAGCTTATCGGGGGGGGCAGCCACCGGGGAGCTGTTTTTT. Translating it yields CASSLSGGAATGELFF. Complete variable domain (other parts from reference TRBV7-2 and TRBJ2-2): GAGVSQSPSNKVTEKGKDVELRCDPISGHTALYWYRQSLGQGLEFLIYFQGNSAPDKSGLPSDRFSAERTGGSVSTLTIQRTQQEDSAVYLCASSLSGGAATGELFFGEGSRLTVL.

This clone was found once. The chain has TRBV18 and TRBJ1-5; D gene ambiguous. V dropped 3 bases and J dropped 3 bases, with 15 bases sitting between them. CDR1 and CDR2 (germline): KGHSH, LQKENI. This CDR3 has 16 residues. CDR3 sequence reads: CASSPTQTSTNQPQHF. In DNA form, the CDR3 reads TGTGCCAGCTCACCGACGCAGACCAGCACCAATCAGCCCCAGCATTTT.

The rearrangement uses TRBV29-1 and TRBJ2-7, with a tentative D call TRBD1 (6 bases). V was pared by 3 bases and J by 4 bases, with 13 bases between. Germline loops: CDR1 SQVTM, CDR2 ANQGSEA. This CDR3 comprises 13 residues. CDR3 region: CSVDPQGNYEQYF. CDR3 coding DNA: TGCAGCGTTGATCCCCAGGGGAATTACGAGCAGTACTTC.

CDR3 loop: CAISESVGGLAEAFF. CDR3 nucleotides: TGTGCCATCAGTGAGTCGGTAGGAGGGTTGGCTGAAGCTTTCTTT. The V gene is TRBV10-3, the J gene TRBJ1-1, with no clear D. Germline V lookup: CDR1 ENHRY, CDR2 SYGVKD. This CDR3 contains 15 residues. Deletions cut 0 bases from V and 6 bases from J, with 14 bases between.

This clone was detected once. The chain combines TRBV15 with TRBJ2-7, with a tentative D call TRBD2 (6 bases). The V end lost 5 bases, the J end lost 3 bases, and 29 bases lay between the germline ends. The germline V gene encodes CDR1 LNHNV and CDR2 YYDKDF (reference sequence). CDR3 size: 19 residues. This CDR3 is CATSSDILRGSPTDYEQYF. CDR3 coding DNA: TGTGCCACCAGCTCGGATATCCTACGGGGGTCCCCTACTGACTACGAGCAGTACTTC.

V gene TRBV4-1 combines with J gene TRBJ2-2; 11 nucleotides match TRBD2. Germline values: CDR1 MGHRA, CDR2 YSYEKL. This CDR3 has 17 residues. V dropped 1 base and J dropped 5; count of bases not matched to a gene: 6. In DNA form, the CDR3 reads TGCGCCAGCAGCCAAGGCATGACTAGCGGGAAGACCGGGGAGCTGTTTTTT. It codes for CASSQGMTSGKTGELFF.

CDR3 bases: TGTGCCAGCAGTTTTTTGCAAAGCAATCAGCCCCAGCATTTT. The encoded protein is CASSFLQSNQPQHF. The genes are TRBV28 and TRBJ1-5; unclear D gene. V was clipped by 3 bases and J by 1 base, with 7 bases between them. Looked up from germline, CDR1 is MDHEN and CDR2 is SYDVKM. The CDR3 is made up of 14 amino acids.

The rearrangement links TRBV19 to TRBJ2-3; tentatively, D is TRBD2 (6 bases). Germline V CDR1 and CDR2: LNHDA, SQIVND (reference sequence). Trimming shortened V by 4 bases and J by 8 bases, and 16 bases separated the two germline ends. This CDR3 is 14 amino acids long. The CDR3 loop reads CASSTIGTLGTQYF. DNA of the CDR3: TGTGCCAGTAGTACTATAGGGACTTTAGGTACGCAGTATTTT.

The V call is TRBV18, the J call TRBJ2-1; 8 bases map to TRBD1. The CDR3 is 15 residues long. The trim removed 6 bases at V and 8 bases at J, leaving 12 bases unmatched. Germline CDR1 reads KGHSH; CDR2 reads LQKENI. CDR3 coding DNA: TGTGCCAGCTCCCTCGCCCAGACAGGGGAGGATGAGCAGTTCTTC. Translating it yields CASSLAQTGEDEQFF.